The 23 T cell receptor beta chains given below trace back to one sample, sequenced in a study of identical twins. TCRdb independently ran MiXCR on the 5' RACE reads; one entry per CDR3 protein. The sample lists 350,000 to 600,000 distinct CDR3 sequences, 14% seen once, with 0.4% to 0.55% in the top ten. The sample also formed part of further work on yellow fever vaccine responses in identical twins.

Sequenced input: CD4+ T cells sorted from blood. The source of these receptors is a woman younger than 35 in good health.

The chain is built from TRBV6-1 and TRBJ2-1, with 8 bases identical to TRBD2. In germline, CDR1 is MNHNS, CDR2 SASEGT. Losses at the gene ends were 6 bases for V and 6 bases for J; bases not matched to a gene: 10. The CDR3 is made up of 15 amino acids. For the CDR3, the DNA is TGTGCCAGCAGCCCCTCGGGGGGGCAGCCCAATGAGCAGTTCTTC. Its translation: CASSPSGGQPNEQFF.

This clonotype was counted only a few times. V gene TRBV7-8 combines with J gene TRBJ2-1; D is unclear. Trimming removed 1 base at V and 6 bases at J, with 10 bases between. The CDR3 spans 14 residues. CDR1 SGHVS and CDR2 FQNEAQ come from the germline V gene. The CDR3 nucleotides are TGTGCCAGCAGCTTAGTTATAGGGCGCAATGAGCAGTTCTTC. It is translated as CASSLVIGRNEQFF.

This clonotype was counted at least ten times. The chain recombines TRBV12-3 or TRBV12-4 with TRBJ2-5; D is undetermined. V was pared by 6 bases and J by 5 bases, with 19 bases between. The CDR3 is made up of 15 amino acids. CDR3 nucleotides: TGTGCCAGCAGGCCTATTCGTCTGGCTGAGGAGACCCAGTACTTC. It translates to CASRPIRLAEETQYF.

This clonotype was detected many times. The chain links TRBV5-1 to TRBJ2-7; D is possibly TRBD2 (6 bases). The CDR3 is made up of 14 amino acids. Germline V gene sequence: CDR1 SGHRS, CDR2 YFSETQ. The ends were cut back, 0 bases at V and 4 bases at J, with 11 bases in the middle. CDR3 in amino acids: CASSLDRLVYEQYF. The CDR3 nucleotides are TGCGCCAGCAGCTTGGACAGACTAGTTTACGAGCAGTACTTC.

Note on this clonotype: A read error is possible here, since a much larger clone lies one base away. This chain uses TRBV13 with TRBJ2-2; 11 positions match TRBD2. The CDR3 extends over 17 amino acids. The germline gives CDR1 PRHDT, CDR2 FYEKMQ (reference sequence). The CDR3 DNA reads TGTGCCAGCAGCCTTGTAGCGGGAGGGCCCCGTTCCGGGGAGCTGTCTTTT. It codes for CASSLVAGGPRSGELSF. Based on the CDR3 plus reference TRBV13 and TRBJ2-2, the full variable domain is AAGVIQSPRHLIKEKRETATLKCYPIPRHDTVYWYQQGPGQDPQFLISFYEKMQSDKGSIPDRFSAQQFSDYHSELNMSSLELGDSALYFCASSLVAGGPRSGELSFGEGSRLTVL.

This chain connects TRBV24-1 to TRBJ2-1; 10 bases line up with TRBD2. The CDR3 runs 16 residues. Per the germline V gene, CDR1 is KGHDR and CDR2 is SFDVKD. V gave up 4 bases and J gave up 4 bases; unmatched junction bases: 6. The CDR3 region has the DNA TGTGCCACCAGTGACGGACTAGCGGCAAATTACAATGAGCAGTTCTTC. Amino acid sequence: CATSDGLAANYNEQFF.

V gene TRBV4-1 combines with J gene TRBJ2-5; possible D gene TRBD2, 6 bases. There are 13 residues in the CDR3. Germline V gives CDR1 MGHRA, CDR2 YSYEKL. V dropped 6 bases and J dropped 9 bases, with 17 bases sitting between them. The CDR3 reads CASRQKVREAQYF. DNA of the CDR3: TGCGCCAGCAGGCAAAAAGTCAGGGAGGCCCAGTACTTC.

The genes are TRBV5-1 and TRBJ1-4, with D tentatively TRBD1 (5 bases). This CDR3 region has 14 residues. Germline CDR1 is SGHRS and CDR2 is YFSETQ. V lost 4 bases and J 8 bases, leaving 15 bases between the germline ends. DNA of the CDR3: TGCGCCAGCAGCCCGGGACCTGCTGCGGAAAAACTGTTTTTT. Its translation: CASSPGPAAEKLFF.

The J gene is TRBJ2-3, the V gene TRBV7-2; no clear D. V was cut by 0 bases and J by 2 bases, with 15 bases left in between. The CDR3 has 17 residues. The V gene's germline CDR1 is SGHTA and CDR2 FQGNSA. CDR3 sequence reads: CASSLAVGIPHTDTQYF. CDR3 DNA: TGTGCCAGCAGCTTAGCTGTGGGCATCCCCCACACAGATACGCAGTATTTT.

In the case of this clonotype: This may stem from a read error, because a much larger clone lies one nucleotide away. The chain links TRBV3-1 to TRBJ2-2; no firm D call. Trimming removed 7 bases from V and 6 bases from J, with 9 bases in between. Germline CDR1 is LGHDT and CDR2 is YNNKEL (reference sequence). The CDR3 runs 12 residues. CDR3 nucleotides: TGTGCCAGCAATATGGTTTCCGGGGAGCTGTTTTTT. Translating it yields CASNMVSGELFF. The full variable domain, with the rest looked up from reference TRBV3-1 and TRBJ2-2, is DTAVSQTPKYLVTQMGNDKSIKCEQNLGHDTMYWYKQDSKKFLKIMFSYNNKELIINETVPNRFSPKSPDKAHLNLHINSLELGDSAVYFCASNMVSGELFFGEGSRLTVL.

V and J are TRBV11-2 and TRBJ2-3; perhaps TRBD2 as D (7 bases). This CDR3 region has 19 residues. Germline CDR1 reads SGHAT; CDR2 reads FQNNGV. V was shortened by 0 bases and J by 2 bases, with 21 bases between the two germline ends. The CDR3: CASSLEIRGRLANTDTQYF. In DNA form, the CDR3 reads TGTGCCAGCAGCTTAGAAATCAGGGGAAGACTAGCTAACACAGATACGCAGTATTTT.

V gene TRBV10-3 combines with J gene TRBJ2-5; D might be TRBD2 (6 bases). Trimming pared 6 bases from V and 4 bases from J, leaving 18 bases between. The germline V gene encodes CDR1 ENHRY and CDR2 SYGVKD. The CDR3 totals 15 residues. This CDR3 reads CAIRGSPPEGETQYF. CDR3 nucleotide sequence: TGTGCCATCAGGGGTAGTCCCCCGGAGGGAGAGACCCAGTACTTC.

The chain uses TRBV9 and TRBJ2-7; 10 positions agree with TRBD2. In germline, CDR1 is SGDLS, CDR2 YYNGEE. The ends lost 4 bases at V and 5 bases at J; junction bases unmatched: 12. The CDR3 totals 16 residues. The CDR3 DNA reads as TGTGCCAGCAGCCCGAGGTCTAGCGGGAGAATAGACGAGCAGTACTTC. Encoded protein: CASSPRSSGRIDEQYF.

This chain connects TRBV20-1 to TRBJ2-1; D is uncertain. This CDR3 region has 12 residues. Germline CDR1 reads DFQATT; CDR2 reads SNEGSKA (reference sequence). The V end lost 0 bases, the J end lost 15 bases, and 15 bases lay between the germline ends. The CDR3, as DNA: TGCAGTGCTAGAGATGTAAAGCTAGTATTGTTCTTC. It specifies CSARDVKLVLFF.

CDR3 region: CASSLLVTSTDTQYF. For the CDR3, the DNA is TGTGCCAGCAGCTTATTGGTTACTAGCACAGATACGCAGTATTTT. This chain joins TRBV7-2 and TRBJ2-3; no definite D call. This CDR3 is built from 15 residues. Trimming removed 2 bases at V and 0 bases at J, with 9 bases between. Germline loops: CDR1 SGHTA, CDR2 FQGNSA.

This clonotype was recorded a few times. This chain links TRBV4-1 with TRBJ2-7; no clear D. V lost 0 bases to trimming and J lost 2 bases, with 5 bases between them. Germline V gene data show CDR1 as MGHRA and CDR2 as YSYEKL. The CDR3 is 13 residues long. CDR3 nucleotides: TGCGCCAGCAGCCAAGAAATCACCTACGAGCAGTACTTC. Amino acid sequence: CASSQEITYEQYF.

The table lists this clonotype with a few counts. The genes are TRBV18 and TRBJ2-7; tentatively, D is TRBD1 (5 bases). Trimming stripped 3 bases from V and 7 bases from J, with 10 bases between. Germline loops: CDR1 KGHSH, CDR2 LQKENI. This CDR3 comprises 12 residues. The CDR3 loop is CASSPSTEEQYF. CDR3 nucleotides: TGTGCCAGCTCACCTTCGACAGAAGAGCAGTACTTC.

This rearrangement joins TRBV3-1 to TRBJ2-2; 15 positions agree with TRBD2. The CDR3 is 16 residues long. The V and J ends lost 4 bases and 7 bases, in that order; junction bases with no gene match: 4. The V gene's germline CDR1 is LGHDT and CDR2 YNNKEL (reference sequence). For the CDR3, the DNA is TGTGCCAGCAGCCTGGGACTAGCGGGAGGTATCGGGGAGCTGTTTTTT. Translation gives CASSLGLAGGIGELFF.

This chain uses TRBV20-1 with TRBJ1-6; 12 bases are a match to TRBD1. CDR1 is DFQATT, CDR2 SNEGSKA, per germline (reference sequence). The junction had 5 bases not matched to a gene; V was cut back by 8 bases and J by 6 bases. The length of the CDR3 is 14 residues. Here the CDR3 reads CSIRDRGPNSPLHF. DNA of the CDR3: TGCAGTATAAGGGACAGGGGGCCTAATTCACCCCTCCACTTT.

The chain links TRBV6-1 to TRBJ2-7, with 16 positions matching TRBD2. The CDR3 loop spans 15 amino acids. V was pared by 6 bases and J by 2 bases, with 1 base of the junction left unmatched. The germline V gene encodes CDR1 MNHNS and CDR2 SASEGT. The CDR3 region has the DNA TGTGCCAGCAGGGGACTAGCGGGAGGGACCTACGAGCAGTACTTC. Amino acids: CASRGLAGGTYEQYF.

In this sample, this clonotype turned up many times. V usage is TRBV28 and J usage is TRBJ1-1, with a weak D call TRBD1 (6 bases). Germline V lookup: CDR1 MDHEN, CDR2 SYDVKM. V dropped 6 bases and J dropped 3 bases, with 20 bases sitting between them. CDR3 size: 16 residues. CDR3 amino acids: CASSPRWTEGYTEAFF. The CDR3 region has the DNA TGTGCCAGCAGCCCTAGGTGGACAGAGGGGTACACTGAAGCTTTCTTT.

This clonotype was seen a handful of times. This chain connects TRBV7-2 to TRBJ2-7; 7 positions agree with TRBD1. Trimming at V came to 7 bases and at J to 2 bases, leaving 11 bases not matched to a gene. Per germline, CDR1 SGHTA and CDR2 FQGNSA. This CDR3 region has 15 residues. The CDR3 DNA is TGTGCCAGCACCGGAACAGGGGTTTCCCCCTACGAGCAGTACTTC. Protein: CASTGTGVSPYEQYF.

This clonotype was seen a handful of times. The chain uses TRBV28 and TRBJ2-6, with TRBD1 matching over 10 bases. The V gene's germline CDR1 is MDHEN and CDR2 SYDVKM. V was clipped by 5 bases and J by 0 bases; unmatched bases: 7. The CDR3 loop spans 18 amino acids. The DNA for the CDR3 is TGTGCCAGCAGTCCATGGACAGGGGGGGCCTCTGGGGCCAACGTCCTGACTTTC. Translated, it gives CASSPWTGGASGANVLTF. The variable domain in full, completed from reference TRBV28 and TRBJ2-6, reads DVKVTQSSRYLVKRTGEKVFLECVQDMDHENMFWYRQDPGLGLRLIYFSYDVKMKEKGDIPEGYSVSREKKERFSLILESASTNQTSMYLCASSPWTGGASGANVLTFGAGSRLTVL.